A selection of T cell receptor beta chains follows, all from one sample in a study of blood T cell repertoires in COVID-19. Assay: immunoSEQ multiplex PCR; the TCRdb copy retains only in-frame clones and omits some. The repertoire holds 250,000 or so clones, with about four fifths as singletons. Sequences were obtained from peripheral blood. These receptors all stem from a woman aged 18-29 years with acute or convalescent COVID-19. The CDR3 runs from the conserved cysteine through the conserved F or W. D genes are given only for firm matches. For some rows the clone size is stated as once, few or many, or as a class when expanded; others skip it.

len: 16
v_gene: TRBV2
abundance: NA
d_gene: TRBD1
CDR3aa: CASSANPTGAGNTIYF

len: 15
v_gene: TRBV6-5
abundance: NA
d_gene: NA
CDR3aa: CASRSTGSGANVLTF

len: 14
v_gene: TRBV7-2
abundance: NA
d_gene: NA
CDR3aa: CASSPRLDRNEQFF

len: 13
v_gene: TRBV29-1
abundance: NA
d_gene: TRBD2
CDR3aa: CSVDGGSLNTQYF

len: 17
v_gene: TRBV19
abundance: NA
d_gene: TRBD2
CDR3aa: CASSIGLLAGFTDTQYF

len: 15
v_gene: TRBV7-9
abundance: NA
d_gene: TRBD1
CDR3aa: CASSPRTGGTSPLHF

len: 15
v_gene: TRBV4-3
abundance: NA
d_gene: TRBD1
CDR3aa: CASSQELYRGHGYTF

len: 15
v_gene: TRBV24-1
abundance: NA
d_gene: TRBD1
CDR3aa: CATSDTDRGHNEQYF

len: 13
v_gene: TRBV30
abundance: NA
d_gene: NA
CDR3aa: CAWSSVAGNTIYF

len: 12
v_gene: TRBV19
abundance: NA
d_gene: NA
CDR3aa: CASSIDPYEQYF

len: 16
v_gene: TRBV10-2
abundance: NA
d_gene: NA
CDR3aa: CASSIQGGFYTGELFF

len: 11
v_gene: TRBV28
abundance: NA
d_gene: NA
CDR3aa: CASSLTRGYTF

len: 16
v_gene: TRBV4-2
abundance: NA
d_gene: TRBD1
CDR3aa: CASSQPVGTGRHEQFF

len: 13
v_gene: TRBV10-3
abundance: NA
d_gene: NA
CDR3aa: CAIQGAGANVLTF

len: 17
v_gene: TRBV20-1
abundance: NA
d_gene: TRBD1
CDR3aa: CSASLPSGQGASRAQYF

len: 15
v_gene: TRBV7-9
abundance: NA
d_gene: NA
CDR3aa: CASRPREVSTDTQYF

len: 15
v_gene: TRBV6-1
abundance: NA
d_gene: TRBD1
CDR3aa: CASSEAPGTGDTQYF

len: 15
v_gene: TRBV3-1/TRBV3-2
abundance: NA
d_gene: NA
CDR3aa: CASSQDPGDNQPQHF

len: 14
v_gene: TRBV6-1
abundance: NA
d_gene: NA
CDR3aa: CASSETRQAYEQYF

len: 19
v_gene: TRBV28
abundance: NA
d_gene: TRBD2
CDR3aa: CASSLSGTSGSSHTDTQYF

len: 14
v_gene: TRBV30
abundance: NA
d_gene: NA
CDR3aa: CAWAGSTISNEQFF

len: 14
v_gene: TRBV19
abundance: NA
d_gene: NA
CDR3aa: CASSIGDTGNTIYF

len: 14
v_gene: TRBV13
abundance: many
d_gene: NA
CDR3aa: CASKQSSGANVLTF

len: 17
v_gene: TRBV5-1
abundance: NA
d_gene: TRBD1
CDR3aa: CASSGEGTGDGGYGYTF

len: 15
v_gene: TRBV10-2
abundance: NA
d_gene: NA
CDR3aa: CASSDRLFVIYGYTF

len: 15
v_gene: TRBV4-1
abundance: NA
d_gene: TRBD1
CDR3aa: CASVLATGGDQPQHF

len: 16
v_gene: TRBV19
abundance: NA
d_gene: NA
CDR3aa: CASTPTWGLPLDEQFF

len: 12
v_gene: TRBV2
abundance: NA
d_gene: NA
CDR3aa: CASRISSYEQYF

len: 14
v_gene: TRBV3-1/TRBV3-2
abundance: NA
d_gene: TRBD2
CDR3aa: CASSQVGGVNEQFF

len: 13
v_gene: TRBV29-1
abundance: NA
d_gene: TRBD1
CDR3aa: CSAQQGAGETQYF

len: 16
v_gene: TRBV18
abundance: NA
d_gene: TRBD1
CDR3aa: CASSPPDRLYTGELFF